This T cell receptor beta chain emerged from a study of T cell responses to AZD1222 COVID-19 vaccine. Profiling relied on immunoSEQ multiplex PCR, and the TCRdb table lists in-frame clones only, not all of them. Of about 93,000 clones in the sample, roughly nine tenths were seen once. Findings and caveats of the study: Every sample of the repertoires postdated the peak T cell response. Donor demographics were predominantly white British with a female majority; clonal diversity may be underestimated. Regions 160-218 and 743-854 dominated among vaccine-associated CD4 TCRs spanning spike. Nearly half of spike-specific TCRs reportedly target unmutated variant regions.

Per the germline V gene, CDR1 is MNHEY and CDR2 is SMNVEV (reference sequence). V was trimmed by 0 bases and J by 2 bases, leaving 10 bases between them. The CDR3 consists of 15 residues. Regarding this clone: The antigen is not known.

The genes are TRBV27 and TRBJ1-2; D is possibly TRBD1 (6 bases). The material was peripheral blood, obtained on day 0 of MenACWY control vaccination. The origin of this receptor is an adult in good health. The CDR3 region is CASSLSPTGNYGYTF. DNA of the CDR3: TGTGCCAGCAGTTTATCTCCGACAGGAAACTATGGCTACACCTTC.